The clone carrying this T cell receptor beta chain was counted between two and nine times. TCRdb recomputed calls from the RT-PCR reads with MiXCR, one row per CDR3 protein. The data contain around 580,000 distinct CDR3 sequences, 12% to 15% of them seen just once; the ten biggest clones take up 11%. Trimming cost V 7 bases and J 0 bases, with 10 bases left between them. In germline, CDR1 is SNHLY, CDR2 FYNNEI. The CDR3 loop spans 14 amino acids. The sample belongs to a study of response to subunit inactivated influenza vaccine. The source was PBMCs from blood, collected about 12 days after vaccination. The V call is TRBV2, the J call TRBJ1-5, with a possible D match to TRBD1 (5 bases). The source is a man over 45 who received an inactivated influenza vaccine. CDR3 protein: CASMRQYSNQPQHF. In DNA form, the CDR3 reads TGTGCCAGCATGAGACAGTATAGCAATCAGCCCCAGCATTTT. Combining the CDR3 with reference TRBV2 and TRBJ1-5 gives the whole variable domain EPEVTQTPSHQVTQMGQEVILRCVPISNHLYFYWYRQILGQKVEFLVSFYNNEISEKSEIFDDQFSVERPDGSNFTLKIRSTKLEDSAMYFCASMRQYSNQPQHFGDGTRLSIL.